The 13 T cell receptor beta chains listed next were all sequenced from one sample in a study of cytomegalovirus exposure and HLA in healthy donors. The PCR was carried out with 60 Vbeta primers and 13 Jbeta primers. The protocol was immunoSEQ multiplex PCR, while the TCRdb copy is restricted to in-frame clones and leaves out a portion. This table holds some 110,000 clones, about four fifths found once. Sequencing input: PBMCs. These receptors were obtained from a man aged 25 to 45 in good health and CMV-seropositive.

This CDR3 reads CASSLGQGPYNEQFF. For the CDR3, the DNA is TGCGCCAGCAGCTTGGGACAGGGGCCCTACAATGAGCAGTTCTTC. This chain links TRBV5-1 with TRBJ2-1; 8 bases are shared with TRBD1. CDR1 is SGHRS, CDR2 YFSETQ, per germline. Trimming cost V 0 bases and J 2 bases; bases outside gene matches: 1. CDR3 length: 15 residues.

The chain is built from TRBV29-1 and TRBJ1-2, with TRBD1 matching 9 bases. The germline gives CDR1 SQVTM, CDR2 ANQGSEA. This CDR3 has 16 residues. This chain's CDR3 is CRGTGTGFSLTGGYTF. The CDR3 region has the DNA TGCAGGGGTACCGGGACAGGGTTTTCTTTGACGGGGGGCTACACCTTC.

The gene calls are TRBV4-3 and TRBJ1-4; TRBD1 agrees at 7 bases. CDR1 is LGHNA, CDR2 YSLEER, per germline. The V and J ends lost 4 bases and 6 bases, in that order; junction bases with no gene match: 8. This CDR3 comprises 15 residues. The CDR3 sequence: CASSPRQGLDEKLFF. DNA of the CDR3: TGCGCCAGCAGCCCCAGACAGGGTTTAGATGAAAAACTGTTTTTT.

The rearrangement joins TRBV5-4 to TRBJ2-2, with 11 bases that match TRBD1. The CDR3 is 15 amino acids. V dropped 5 bases and J dropped 3; count of bases not matched to a gene: 3. Germline loops: CDR1 SGHNT, CDR2 YYREEE (reference sequence). The CDR3 DNA reads TGTGCCAGCAGGCGGACAGGGGGCTACACCGGGGAGCTGTTTTTT. Protein sequence: CASRRTGGYTGELFF.

Only a few counts were recorded for this clone. V usage is TRBV11-2 and J usage is TRBJ2-2; 7 bases map to TRBD2. The germline V gene encodes CDR1 SGHAT and CDR2 FQNNGV. CDR3 length: 16 residues. J lost 2 bases, V lost 5 bases, and 8 bases had no gene match. CDR3 sequence reads: CASSPRGDVNTGELFF. For the CDR3, the DNA is TGTGCCAGCAGCCCACGGGGGGATGTAAACACCGGGGAGCTGTTTTTT.

The rearrangement uses TRBV19 and TRBJ2-1; tentative D call: TRBD2 (6 bases). CDR3 length: 13 amino acids. CDR1 LNHDA and CDR2 SQIVND come from the germline V gene (reference sequence). Between the trimmed V and J ends, which lost 9 bases and 0 bases, there was a span of 9 bases. The CDR3 coding sequence is TGTGCCAGCGGGGGATACTCCTACAATGAGCAGTTCTTC. Its translation is CASGGYSYNEQFF.

The chain uses TRBV7-8 and TRBJ1-3; possibly TRBD1 for D (5 bases). The CDR3 spans 16 residues. V was pared by 5 bases and J by 3 bases, with 17 bases between. Germline CDR1 is SGHVS and CDR2 is FQNEAQ. The CDR3 here is CASSPEPAGGGNTIYF. The CDR3 nucleotides read TGTGCCAGCAGCCCCGAACCCGCCGGGGGTGGAAACACCATATATTTT.

The chain uses TRBV10-3 and TRBJ2-7; possible D gene TRBD2, 5 bases. Trimming removed 2 bases at V and 3 bases at J, with 11 bases between. The CDR3 has 14 amino acids. The germline V gene encodes CDR1 ENHRY and CDR2 SYGVKD. The CDR3 nucleotides read TGTGCCATCAGTGAGCGGGGTGCGGACTACGAGCAGTACTTC. Its translation: CAISERGADYEQYF.

This clone was picked up a small number of times. The rearrangement uses TRBV4-3 and TRBJ2-7, with a possible D match to TRBD2 (6 bases). V lost 0 bases and J lost 2, with 11 bases in between. Germline CDR1 is LGHNA and CDR2 is YSLEER. The CDR3 is 15 residues long. The DNA for the CDR3 is TGCGCCAGCAGCCAAGATGGCGGGGCAGCCTACGAGCAGTACTTC. Its translation: CASSQDGGAAYEQYF.

This rearrangement joins TRBV6-6 to TRBJ2-7, with 8 bases aligning to TRBD2. The ends lost 4 bases at V and 2 bases at J; junction bases unmatched: 10. CDR1 is MNHNY and CDR2 is SVGAGI in the germline V gene (reference sequence). The CDR3 contains 16 residues. The CDR3 nucleotides are TGTGCCAGCAGTTCCCCAAGTCAGCGGGGGACCTACGAGCAGTACTTC. It is translated as CASSSPSQRGTYEQYF.

The DNA for the CDR3 is TGCGCCAGCAGCGCCACCGGGACAGCCTTGAACACTGAAGCTTTCTTT. Protein: CASSATGTALNTEAFF. The chain is built from TRBV10-1 and TRBJ1-1, with 7 bases fitting TRBD1. V lost 6 bases to trimming and J lost 0 bases; unmatched junction nucleotides: 10. Germline values: CDR1 WNHNN, CDR2 SYGVQD (reference sequence). CDR3 length: 16 residues.

A remark on this clone: Additional DNA sequences in this sample encode the identical CDR3. The rearrangement uses TRBV4-3 and TRBJ2-7; 14 bases line up with TRBD2. CDR1 is LGHNA, CDR2 YSLEER, per germline. This CDR3 is 15 amino acids long. V trimming: 1 base; J trimming: 7 bases; junction bases outside the gene matches: 3. DNA for the CDR3: TGCGCCAGCAGCCAAGGACTAGCGGGGGGGTATGAGCAGTACTTC. This translates into CASSQGLAGGYEQYF.

The chain is built from TRBV6-6 and TRBJ1-1; D uncertain. Trimming stripped 3 bases from V and 5 bases from J, with 4 bases between. Germline loops: CDR1 MNHNY, CDR2 SVGAGI (reference sequence). This CDR3 spans 11 amino acids. This CDR3 reads CASSYSTEAFF. CDR3 nucleotides: TGTGCCAGCAGTTATTCAACTGAAGCTTTCTTT.